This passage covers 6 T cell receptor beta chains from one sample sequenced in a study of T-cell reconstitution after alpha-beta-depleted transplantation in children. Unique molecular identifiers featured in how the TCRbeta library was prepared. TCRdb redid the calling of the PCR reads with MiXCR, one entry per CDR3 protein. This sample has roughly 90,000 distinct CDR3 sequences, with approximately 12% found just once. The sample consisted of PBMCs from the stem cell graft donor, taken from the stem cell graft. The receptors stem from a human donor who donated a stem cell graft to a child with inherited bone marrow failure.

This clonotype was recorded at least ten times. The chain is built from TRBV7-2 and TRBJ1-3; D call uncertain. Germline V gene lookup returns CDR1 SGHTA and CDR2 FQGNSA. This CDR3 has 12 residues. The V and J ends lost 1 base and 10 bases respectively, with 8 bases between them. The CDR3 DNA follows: TGTGCCAGCAGCTTAGAGGTGGGGACCATATATTTT. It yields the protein CASSLEVGTIYF.

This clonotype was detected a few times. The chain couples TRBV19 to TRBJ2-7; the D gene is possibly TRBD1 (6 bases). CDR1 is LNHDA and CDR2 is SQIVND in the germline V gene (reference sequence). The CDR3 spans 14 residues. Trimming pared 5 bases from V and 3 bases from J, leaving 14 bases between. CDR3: CASSYGQNFYEQYF. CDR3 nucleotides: TGTGCCAGTAGTTACGGACAGAATTTCTACGAGCAGTACTTC.

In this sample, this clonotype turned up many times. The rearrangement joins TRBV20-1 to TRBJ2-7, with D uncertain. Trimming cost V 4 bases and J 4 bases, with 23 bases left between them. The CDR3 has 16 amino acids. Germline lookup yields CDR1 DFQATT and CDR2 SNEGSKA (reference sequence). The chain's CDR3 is CSAILIGPREVYEQYF. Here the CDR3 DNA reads TGCAGTGCTATTTTAATAGGGCCGCGAGAGGTTTACGAGCAGTACTTC.

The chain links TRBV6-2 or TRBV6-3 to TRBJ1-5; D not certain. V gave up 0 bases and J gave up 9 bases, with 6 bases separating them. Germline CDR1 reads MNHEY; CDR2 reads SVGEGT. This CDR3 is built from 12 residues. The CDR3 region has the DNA TGTGCCAGCAGTTACTCGGGGTGGCCCCAGCATTTT. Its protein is CASSYSGWPQHF.

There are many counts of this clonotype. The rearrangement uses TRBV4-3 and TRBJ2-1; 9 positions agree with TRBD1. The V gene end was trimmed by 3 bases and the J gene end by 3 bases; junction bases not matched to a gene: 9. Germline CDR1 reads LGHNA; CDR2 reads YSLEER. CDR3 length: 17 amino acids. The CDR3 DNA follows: TGCGCCAGCAGCCAGAGCGCTTGGGACAGGGTCTACAATGAGCAGTTCTTC. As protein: CASSQSAWDRVYNEQFF.

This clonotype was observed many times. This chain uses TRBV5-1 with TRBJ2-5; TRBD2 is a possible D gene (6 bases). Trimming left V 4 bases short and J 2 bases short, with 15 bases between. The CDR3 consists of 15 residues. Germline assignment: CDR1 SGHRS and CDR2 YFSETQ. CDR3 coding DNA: TGCGCCAGCAGCGGCTCCGGGACTCCTCAAGAGACCCAGTACTTC. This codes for CASSGSGTPQETQYF.